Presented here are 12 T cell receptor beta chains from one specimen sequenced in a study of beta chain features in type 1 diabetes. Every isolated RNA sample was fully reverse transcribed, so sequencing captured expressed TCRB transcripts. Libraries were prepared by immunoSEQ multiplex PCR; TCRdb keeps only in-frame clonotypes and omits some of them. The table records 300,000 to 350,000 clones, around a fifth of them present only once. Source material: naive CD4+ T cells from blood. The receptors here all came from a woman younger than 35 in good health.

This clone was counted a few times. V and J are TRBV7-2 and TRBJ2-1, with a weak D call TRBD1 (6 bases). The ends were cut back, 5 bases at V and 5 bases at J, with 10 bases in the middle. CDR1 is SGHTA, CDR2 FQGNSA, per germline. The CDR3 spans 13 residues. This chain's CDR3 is CASSQDRHNEQFF. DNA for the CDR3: TGTGCCAGCAGCCAGGACAGACACAATGAGCAGTTCTTC. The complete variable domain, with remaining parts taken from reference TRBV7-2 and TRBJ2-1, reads GAGVSQSPSNKVTEKGKDVELRCDPISGHTALYWYRQSLGQGLEFLIYFQGNSAPDKSGLPSDRFSAERTGGSVSTLTIQRTQQEDSAVYLCASSQDRHNEQFFGPGTRLTVL.

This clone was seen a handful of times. This CDR3 is CATSWGTSGRGKQFF. The CDR3 region has the DNA TGTGCCACCAGCTGGGGGACTAGCGGGAGAGGGAAGCAGTTCTTC. This chain connects TRBV15 to TRBJ2-1, with 14 positions matching TRBD2. The CDR3 has 15 amino acids. Germline loops: CDR1 LNHNV, CDR2 YYDKDF (reference sequence). V dropped 5 bases and J dropped 11; count of bases not matched to a gene: 8.

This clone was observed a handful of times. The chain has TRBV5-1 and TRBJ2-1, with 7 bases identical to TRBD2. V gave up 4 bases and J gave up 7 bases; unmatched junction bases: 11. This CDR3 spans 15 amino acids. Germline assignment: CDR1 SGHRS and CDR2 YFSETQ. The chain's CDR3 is CASSPRDYSKNEQFF. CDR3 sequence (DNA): TGCGCCAGCAGCCCCCGGGACTACTCTAAGAATGAGCAGTTCTTC.

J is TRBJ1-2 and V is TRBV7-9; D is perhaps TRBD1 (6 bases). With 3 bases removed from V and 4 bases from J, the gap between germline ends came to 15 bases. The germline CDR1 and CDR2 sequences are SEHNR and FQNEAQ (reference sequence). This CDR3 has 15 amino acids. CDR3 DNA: TGTGCCAGCAGCTTGACCGCCCAGGGGTCCTATGGCTACACCTTC. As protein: CASSLTAQGSYGYTF.

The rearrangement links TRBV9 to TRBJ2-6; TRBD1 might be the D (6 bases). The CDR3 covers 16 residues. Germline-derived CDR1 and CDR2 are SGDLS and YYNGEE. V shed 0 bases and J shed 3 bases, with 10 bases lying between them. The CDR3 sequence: CASSVVGGSGANVLTF. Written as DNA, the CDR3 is TGTGCCAGCAGCGTAGTAGGGGGAAGTGGGGCCAACGTCCTGACTTTC. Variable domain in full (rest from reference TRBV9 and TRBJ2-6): DSGVTQTPKHLITATGQRVTLRCSPRSGDLSVYWYQQSLDQGLQFLIQYYNGEERAKGNILERFSAQQFPDLHSELNLSSLELGDSALYFCASSVVGGSGANVLTFGAGSRLTVL.

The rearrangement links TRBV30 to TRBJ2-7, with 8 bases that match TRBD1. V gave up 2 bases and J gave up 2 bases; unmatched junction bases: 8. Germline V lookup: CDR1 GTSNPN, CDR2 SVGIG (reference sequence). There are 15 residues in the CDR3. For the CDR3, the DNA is TGTGCCTGGAGTCGGGACAGGCCGAATGCCTACGAGCAGTACTTC. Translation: CAWSRDRPNAYEQYF.

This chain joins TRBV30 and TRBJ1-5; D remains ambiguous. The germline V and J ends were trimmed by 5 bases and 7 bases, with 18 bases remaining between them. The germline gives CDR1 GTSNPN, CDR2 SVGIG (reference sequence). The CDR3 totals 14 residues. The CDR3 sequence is CAWGASTLTQPQHF. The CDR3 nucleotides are TGTGCCTGGGGTGCGTCGACTCTCACGCAGCCCCAGCATTTT.

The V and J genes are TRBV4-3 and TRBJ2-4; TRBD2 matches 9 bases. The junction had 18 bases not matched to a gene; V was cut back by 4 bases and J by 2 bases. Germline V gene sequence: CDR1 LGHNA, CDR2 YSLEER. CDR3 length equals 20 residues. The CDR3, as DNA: TGCGCCAGCAGCCCCTATGCGGAATTCCGGCGGGGGGGAACCAAAAACATTCAGTACTTC. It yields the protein CASSPYAEFRRGGTKNIQYF.

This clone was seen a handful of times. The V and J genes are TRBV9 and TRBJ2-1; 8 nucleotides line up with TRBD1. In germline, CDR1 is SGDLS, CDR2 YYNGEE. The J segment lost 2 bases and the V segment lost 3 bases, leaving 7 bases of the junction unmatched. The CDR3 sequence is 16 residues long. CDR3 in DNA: TGTGCCAGCAGCGCCAGAGCGGACAGGGCCTACAATGAGCAGTTCTTC. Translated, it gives CASSARADRAYNEQFF.

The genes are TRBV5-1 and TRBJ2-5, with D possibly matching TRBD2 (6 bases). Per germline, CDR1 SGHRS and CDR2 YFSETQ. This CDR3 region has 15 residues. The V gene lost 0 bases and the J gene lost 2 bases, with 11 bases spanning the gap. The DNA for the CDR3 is TGCGCCAGCAGCTTGGTGCTCGCGGGACAAGAGACCCAGTACTTC. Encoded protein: CASSLVLAGQETQYF. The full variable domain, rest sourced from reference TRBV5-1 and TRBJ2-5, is KAGVTQTPRYLIKTRGQQVTLSCSPISGHRSVSWYQQTPGQGLQFLFEYFSETQRNKGNFPGRFSGRQFSNSRSEMNVSTLELGDSALYLCASSLVLAGQETQYFGPGTRLLVL.

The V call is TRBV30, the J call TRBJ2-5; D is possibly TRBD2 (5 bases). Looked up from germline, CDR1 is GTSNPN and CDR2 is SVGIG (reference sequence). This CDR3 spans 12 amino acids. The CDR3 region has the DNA TGTGCTTCACTCTCGAGGACGAGGGAGCAGTACTTC. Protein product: CASLSRTREQYF. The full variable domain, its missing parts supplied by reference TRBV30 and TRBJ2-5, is SQTIHQWPATLVQPVGSPLSLECTVEGTSNPNLYWYRQAAGRGLQLLFYSVGIGQISSEVPQNLSASRPQDRQFILSSKKLLLSDSGFYLCASLSRTREQYFGPGTRLLVL.

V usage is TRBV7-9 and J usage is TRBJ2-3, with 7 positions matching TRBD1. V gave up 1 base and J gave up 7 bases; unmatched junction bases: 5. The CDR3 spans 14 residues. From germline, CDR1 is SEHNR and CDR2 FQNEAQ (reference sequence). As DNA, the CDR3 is TGTGCCAGCAGCTTAGGCCGGGACAGACATACGCAGTATTTT. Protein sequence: CASSLGRDRHTQYF.